The sequence of this T cell receptor (beta chain) was determined in a study of Ad26.COV2.S vaccination and SARS-CoV-2 variants. At the level of the study: This donor came from the COV1001 trial of Ad26.COV2.S. Study findings and constraints: Higher spike-specific TCR breadth was found in vaccine recipients than in placebo recipients.

Method: immunoSEQ multiplex PCR; TCRdb's copy keeps in-frame clones and lacks some. The table lists hundreds of thousands of clones, 89% of them singletons. Concerning this clone itself: What it binds is not known.

Specified treatment: 15 to 20 received Ad26.COV2.S at low or high dose, single or two shots; several received placebo; per-sample allocation not given. Day 63 after the first injection of vaccine or placebo was the sampling time. It was an adult aged 18-55 years in Boston who was the donor. Ad26.COV2.S expressed prefusion-stabilized spike from the original Wuhan strain. The clonotype was recovered from a person aged 18-65 years who received the Ad26.COV2.S COVID-19 vaccine or a placebo. The material sequenced was peripheral blood, taken in a trial of Ad26.COV2.S vaccine versus placebo.

In DNA, the CDR3 is TGTGCCAGCAGTTACTCTTCGGACGTTACCTACGAGCAGTACTTC. Protein product: CASSYSSDVTYEQYF. This chain uses TRBV6-5 with TRBJ2-7; no clear D. The CDR3 spans 15 residues. The V gene's germline CDR1 is MNHEY and CDR2 SVGAGI. With 0 bases removed from V and 2 bases from J, the gap between germline ends came to 11 bases.